Listed below are T cell receptor beta chains from one sample, sequenced in a study of blood T cell repertoires in COVID-19. Only in-frame clones appear in the TCRdb table, and some are missing; sequencing was by immunoSEQ multiplex PCR. The table lists roughly 200,000 clones, around four fifths of them singletons. Specimen: peripheral blood. The source of these receptors is a woman of 80 years or more with COVID-19, enrolled during active disease. CDR3s include the opening cysteine and the closing phenylalanine or tryptophan. Each record gives: J gene, D gene, CDR3 length, clone size, V gene, CDR3 DNA, CDR3 protein. The D gene is left open where the match is weak. Clone size is shown for a subset of rows, as once, few, many or a class of expanded clone.

j_gene: TRBJ2-3; d_gene: TRBD1; len: 14; abundance: -; v_gene: TRBV6-6; CDR3nt: TGTGCCAGCAGAGGGGGACAGGGCACAGATACGCAGTATTTT; CDR3aa: CASRGGQGTDTQYF
j_gene: TRBJ1-4; d_gene: TRBD1; len: 14; abundance: -; v_gene: TRBV11-2; CDR3nt: TGTGCCAGCAGCCCTCAGGGGGCGCGGGAAAAACTGTTTTTT; CDR3aa: CASSPQGAREKLFF
j_gene: TRBJ2-5; d_gene: TRBD2; len: 14; abundance: -; v_gene: TRBV5-1; CDR3nt: TGCGCCAGCACCCTAGCGGGGGGGAGAGAGACCCAGTACTTC; CDR3aa: CASTLAGGRETQYF
j_gene: TRBJ2-5; d_gene: TRBD2; len: 17; abundance: -; v_gene: TRBV15; CDR3nt: TGTGCCACCAGCAGAGACCTTATTAGCGGGGGACAAGAGACCCAGTACTTC; CDR3aa: CATSRDLISGGQETQYF
j_gene: TRBJ1-6; d_gene: TRBD1; len: 15; abundance: -; v_gene: TRBV7-6; CDR3nt: TGTGCCAGCAGCTTATTGGACAGGGAGGATTCACCCCTCCACTTT; CDR3aa: CASSLLDREDSPLHF
j_gene: TRBJ1-1; d_gene: TRBD1; len: 15; abundance: few; v_gene: TRBV28; CDR3nt: TGTGCCAGCAGTGAAGGGGGACAGGGAGGAACTGAAGCTTTCTTT; CDR3aa: CASSEGGQGGTEAFF
j_gene: TRBJ1-6; d_gene: -; len: 13; abundance: -; v_gene: TRBV5-1; CDR3nt: TGCGCCAGCAGCCGGGGGACCAATTCACCCCTCCACTTT; CDR3aa: CASSRGTNSPLHF
j_gene: TRBJ2-5; d_gene: TRBD1; len: 14; abundance: -; v_gene: TRBV2; CDR3nt: TGTGCCAGCAGTGCGACAGGGGGCTGGGAGACCCAGTACTTC; CDR3aa: CASSATGGWETQYF
j_gene: TRBJ2-1; d_gene: -; len: 10; abundance: -; v_gene: TRBV28; CDR3nt: TGTGCCAGCGGAGGGTTTGAGCAGTTCTTC; CDR3aa: CASGGFEQFF
j_gene: TRBJ2-3; d_gene: -; len: 15; abundance: -; v_gene: TRBV6-5; CDR3nt: TGTGCCAGCAGCTTTCCTTGGGCTAGCACAGATACGCAGTATTTT; CDR3aa: CASSFPWASTDTQYF
j_gene: TRBJ2-1; d_gene: TRBD2; len: 16; abundance: -; v_gene: TRBV5-1; CDR3nt: TGCGCCAGCAGCGGGGGTAGCGGGGACACCTACAATGAGCAGTTCTTC; CDR3aa: CASSGGSGDTYNEQFF
j_gene: TRBJ1-3; d_gene: TRBD1; len: 14; abundance: -; v_gene: TRBV28; CDR3nt: TGTGCCAGCATTGGCCCAGGGGGATCAAACACCATATATTTT; CDR3aa: CASIGPGGSNTIYF
j_gene: TRBJ2-7; d_gene: TRBD1; len: 14; abundance: -; v_gene: TRBV7-8; CDR3nt: TGTGCCAGCAGCCAAGGGACAGCGATCTACGAGCAGTACTTC; CDR3aa: CASSQGTAIYEQYF
j_gene: TRBJ2-5; d_gene: -; len: 13; abundance: -; v_gene: TRBV7-9; CDR3nt: TGTGCCAGTAAGAGGGACACGGAAGAGACCCAGTACTTC; CDR3aa: CASKRDTEETQYF
j_gene: TRBJ2-5; d_gene: TRBD2; len: 15; abundance: -; v_gene: TRBV6-2/TRBV6-3; CDR3nt: TGTGCCAGCAGTTTGGGACTAGCGGATCAAGAGACCCAGTACTTC; CDR3aa: CASSLGLADQETQYF
j_gene: TRBJ1-6; d_gene: -; len: 16; abundance: once; v_gene: TRBV18; CDR3nt: TGTGCCGTTCCAGGTGATGGGAGCTCCTATAATTCACCCCTCCACTTT; CDR3aa: CAVPGDGSSYNSPLHF
j_gene: TRBJ1-1; d_gene: TRBD1; len: 14; abundance: -; v_gene: TRBV6-5; CDR3nt: TGTGCCAGCAGTTCAGGGGGGATGGGCACTGAAGCTTTCTTT; CDR3aa: CASSSGGMGTEAFF
j_gene: TRBJ1-3; d_gene: -; len: 16; abundance: few; v_gene: TRBV7-8; CDR3nt: TGTGCCAGCAGCTTACTCAGAGCGAGTACTGGAAACACCATATATTTT; CDR3aa: CASSLLRASTGNTIYF
j_gene: TRBJ2-2; d_gene: TRBD2; len: 14; abundance: -; v_gene: TRBV3-1/TRBV3-2; CDR3nt: TGTGCCAGCGGGGAGGGGCGTGGCACCGGGGAGCTGTTTTTT; CDR3aa: CASGEGRGTGELFF
j_gene: TRBJ2-2; d_gene: TRBD2; len: 15; abundance: few; v_gene: TRBV6-2/TRBV6-3; CDR3nt: TGTGCCAGCAGTAAACTAGCGGTGAACACCGGGGAGCTGTTTTTT; CDR3aa: CASSKLAVNTGELFF
j_gene: TRBJ1-1; d_gene: -; len: 11; abundance: -; v_gene: TRBV28; CDR3nt: TGTGCCAGCAGTCGACAGTATGAAGCTTTCTTT; CDR3aa: CASSRQYEAFF
j_gene: TRBJ2-3; d_gene: TRBD2; len: 17; abundance: -; v_gene: TRBV4-1; CDR3nt: TGCGCCAGCAGCCAACCGCCTAGCGGCCCTAGCACAGATACGCAGTATTTT; CDR3aa: CASSQPPSGPSTDTQYF
j_gene: TRBJ2-7; d_gene: -; len: 13; abundance: once; v_gene: TRBV7-9; CDR3nt: TGTGCCAGCAGCTCTCGGACTTCTCTGGAGCAGTACTTC; CDR3aa: CASSSRTSLEQYF
j_gene: TRBJ1-2; d_gene: TRBD1; len: 15; abundance: -; v_gene: TRBV5-6; CDR3nt: TGTGCCAGCAGCCAGGGGGACAGGGAGAGCTATGGCTACACCTTC; CDR3aa: CASSQGDRESYGYTF
j_gene: TRBJ2-2; d_gene: -; len: 17; abundance: -; v_gene: TRBV18; CDR3nt: TGTGCCAGCTCACCACGAGCGGAGCGGATGAACACCGGGGAGCTGTTTTTT; CDR3aa: CASSPRAERMNTGELFF
j_gene: TRBJ1-1; d_gene: TRBD1; len: 14; abundance: -; v_gene: TRBV9; CDR3nt: TGTGCCAGCAGCGCAGGGACAGGGAATAGGGTAGCTTTCTTT; CDR3aa: CASSAGTGNRVAFF
j_gene: TRBJ2-1; d_gene: TRBD2; len: 17; abundance: -; v_gene: TRBV4-2; CDR3nt: TGTGCCAGCAGCCAAGATTCGGGAGCGGGGTCCCTTTATCAGCAGTTCTTC; CDR3aa: CASSQDSGAGSLYQQFF
j_gene: TRBJ1-1; d_gene: -; len: 14; abundance: few; v_gene: TRBV4-2; CDR3nt: TGTGCCAGCAGCCAAGATTTGGTAGCAACTTCAGCTTTCTTT; CDR3aa: CASSQDLVATSAFF
j_gene: TRBJ2-6; d_gene: -; len: 17; abundance: -; v_gene: TRBV28; CDR3nt: TGTGCCAGCAGTGGAGGGGACCACCTTTCTGGGGCCAACGTCCTGACTTTC; CDR3aa: CASSGGDHLSGANVLTF
j_gene: TRBJ2-2; d_gene: TRBD1; len: 15; abundance: -; v_gene: TRBV2; CDR3nt: TGTGCCAGCAACAGACAGGGGTACAGCACCGGGGAGCTGTTTTTT; CDR3aa: CASNRQGYSTGELFF
j_gene: TRBJ2-1; d_gene: TRBD2; len: 15; abundance: -; v_gene: TRBV30; CDR3nt: TGTGCCTGGAGTGTCTCCCTAGCGGGGGGGTCGGAGCAGTTCTTC; CDR3aa: CAWSVSLAGGSEQFF
j_gene: TRBJ1-1; d_gene: -; len: 16; abundance: -; v_gene: TRBV5-6; CDR3nt: TGTGCCAGCAGCTTGTGGGGGGGCGCGCGGAGCACTGAAGCTTTCTTT; CDR3aa: CASSLWGGARSTEAFF
j_gene: TRBJ1-1; d_gene: -; len: 14; abundance: -; v_gene: TRBV28; CDR3nt: TGTGCCAGCAAGTTACCCAGGGGGAACACTGAAGCTTTCTTT; CDR3aa: CASKLPRGNTEAFF
j_gene: TRBJ2-2; d_gene: TRBD1; len: 16; abundance: many; v_gene: TRBV7-9; CDR3nt: TGTGCCAGCAGCCCCTATAGGGGGCCTAACACCGGGGAGCTGTTTTTT; CDR3aa: CASSPYRGPNTGELFF
j_gene: TRBJ1-1; d_gene: TRBD1; len: 14; abundance: -; v_gene: TRBV19; CDR3nt: TGTGCCAGTAGTGGGACAGGTCTGAACACTGAAGCTTTCTTT; CDR3aa: CASSGTGLNTEAFF
j_gene: TRBJ2-2; d_gene: -; len: 16; abundance: -; v_gene: TRBV19; CDR3nt: TGTGCCAGTAGTAACACGGGCAGGGGAATGACCGGGGAGCTGTTTTTT; CDR3aa: CASSNTGRGMTGELFF
j_gene: TRBJ2-3; d_gene: -; len: 12; abundance: -; v_gene: TRBV11-2; CDR3nt: TGTGCCAGCAGCTTTGCTGCGGATACGCAGTATTTT; CDR3aa: CASSFAADTQYF
j_gene: TRBJ1-1; d_gene: TRBD1; len: 15; abundance: -; v_gene: TRBV28; CDR3nt: TGTGCCAGCAGTTTAACAGGGGGCGCTGGAACTGAAGCTTTCTTT; CDR3aa: CASSLTGGAGTEAFF
j_gene: TRBJ2-3; d_gene: -; len: 14; abundance: -; v_gene: TRBV11-2; CDR3nt: TGTGCCAGCAGCACCCCCGGGGGCACAGATACGCAGTATTTT; CDR3aa: CASSTPGGTDTQYF
j_gene: TRBJ2-5; d_gene: -; len: 15; abundance: -; v_gene: TRBV19; CDR3nt: TGTGCCAGTAGTATAGGGCTTAGGAGAATGGAGACCCAGTACTTC; CDR3aa: CASSIGLRRMETQYF
j_gene: TRBJ1-2; d_gene: -; len: 11; abundance: -; v_gene: TRBV20-1; CDR3nt: TGCAGTGCTAGAAGTGGCGGTGGCTACACCTTC; CDR3aa: CSARSGGGYTF
j_gene: TRBJ1-1; d_gene: -; len: 16; abundance: -; v_gene: TRBV9; CDR3nt: TGTGCCAGCAGCGGTAGTGGGAACAGGATGAACACTGAAGCTTTCTTT; CDR3aa: CASSGSGNRMNTEAFF
j_gene: TRBJ2-3; d_gene: -; len: 14; abundance: -; v_gene: TRBV4-2; CDR3nt: TGTGCCAGCAGCCAAGGTCAGGGGGGAGATACGCAGTATTTT; CDR3aa: CASSQGQGGDTQYF
j_gene: TRBJ1-6; d_gene: -; len: 15; abundance: -; v_gene: TRBV30; CDR3nt: TGTGCCTGGAGGATGGGGAGCTCCTATAATTCACCCCTCCACTTT; CDR3aa: CAWRMGSSYNSPLHF
j_gene: TRBJ2-1; d_gene: TRBD1; len: 15; abundance: -; v_gene: TRBV9; CDR3nt: TGTGCCAGCAGCGCACAGGGGGCTATTAACAATGAGCAGTTCTTC; CDR3aa: CASSAQGAINNEQFF